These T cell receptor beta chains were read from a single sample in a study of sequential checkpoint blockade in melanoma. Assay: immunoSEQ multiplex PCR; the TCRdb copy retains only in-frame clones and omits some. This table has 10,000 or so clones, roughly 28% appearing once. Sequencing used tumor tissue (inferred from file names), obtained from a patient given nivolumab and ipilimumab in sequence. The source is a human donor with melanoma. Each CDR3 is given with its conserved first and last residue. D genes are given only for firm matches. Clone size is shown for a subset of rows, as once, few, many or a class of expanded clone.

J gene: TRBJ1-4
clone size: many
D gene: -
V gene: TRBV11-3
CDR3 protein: CASSLVSPATEKLFF
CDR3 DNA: TGTGCCAGCAGCTTAGTAAGTCCAGCCACGGAAAAACTGTTTTTT

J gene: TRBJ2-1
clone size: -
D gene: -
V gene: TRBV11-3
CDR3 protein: CASSLGGGKTNEQFF
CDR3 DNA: TGTGCCAGCAGCTTGGGAGGGGGGAAGACCAATGAGCAGTTCTTC

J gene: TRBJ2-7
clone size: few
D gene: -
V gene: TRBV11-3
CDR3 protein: CASSLTPPGSIYEQYF
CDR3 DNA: TGTGCCAGCAGCTTAACTCCCCCGGGGAGCATCTACGAGCAGTACTTC

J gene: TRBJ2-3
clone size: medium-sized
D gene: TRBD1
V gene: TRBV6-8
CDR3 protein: CASSYSIKDRFLADTQYF
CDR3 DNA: TGTGCCAGCAGTTACTCAATTAAGGACAGGTTCCTCGCAGATACGCAGTATTTT

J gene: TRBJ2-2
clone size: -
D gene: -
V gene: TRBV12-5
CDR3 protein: CASNSIRMGRGFTGELFF
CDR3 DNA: TGTGCCAGCAATTCTATCCGAATGGGAAGGGGATTCACCGGGGAGCTGTTTTTT

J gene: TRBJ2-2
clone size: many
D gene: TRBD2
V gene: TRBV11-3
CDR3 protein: CASSQLGLAGGYGGELFF
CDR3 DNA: TGTGCCAGCAGCCAGCTTGGACTAGCGGGGGGCTACGGCGGGGAGCTGTTTTTT

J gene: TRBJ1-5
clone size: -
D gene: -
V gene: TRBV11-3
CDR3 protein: CASSALFGNQPQHF
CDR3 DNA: TGTGCCAGCAGCGCCTTATTTGGCAATCAGCCCCAGCATTTT

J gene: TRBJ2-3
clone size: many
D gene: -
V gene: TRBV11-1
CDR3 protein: CASSPAPRISTDTQYF
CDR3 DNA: TGTGCCAGCAGCCCCGCGCCGCGTATTAGCACAGATACGCAGTATTTT

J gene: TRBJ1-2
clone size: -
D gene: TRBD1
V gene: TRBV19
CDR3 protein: CASSPLQGDYGYTF
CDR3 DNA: TGTGCCAGTAGCCCTTTACAGGGGGACTATGGCTACACCTTC

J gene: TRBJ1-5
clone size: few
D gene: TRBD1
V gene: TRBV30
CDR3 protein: CAWRGQGVGPQHF
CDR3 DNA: TGTGCCTGGAGAGGACAGGGAGTAGGTCCCCAGCATTTT

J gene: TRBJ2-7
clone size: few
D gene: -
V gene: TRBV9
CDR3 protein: CASSPESGIYEQYF
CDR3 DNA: TGTGCCAGCAGCCCGGAGAGCGGAATCTACGAGCAGTACTTC

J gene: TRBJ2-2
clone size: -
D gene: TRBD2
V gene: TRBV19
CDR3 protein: CASSKRGPLTGELFF
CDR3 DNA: TGTGCCAGTAGTAAGCGGGGGCCACTCACCGGGGAGCTGTTTTTT

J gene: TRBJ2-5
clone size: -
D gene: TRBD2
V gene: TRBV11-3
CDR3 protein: CASSHGAGVEGETQYF
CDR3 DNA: TGTGCCAGCAGCCATGGTGCGGGGGTAGAGGGAGAGACCCAGTACTTC

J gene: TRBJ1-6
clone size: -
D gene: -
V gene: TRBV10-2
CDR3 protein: CASSEKRGKGYNSPLHF
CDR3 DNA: TGCGCCAGCAGTGAAAAAAGGGGAAAGGGGTATAATTCACCCCTCCACTTT

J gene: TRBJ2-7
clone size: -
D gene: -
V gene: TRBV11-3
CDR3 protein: CASSSHLPRLEFEQYF
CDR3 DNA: TGTGCCAGCAGCTCCCACCTGCCCCGGTTAGAGTTCGAGCAGTACTTC

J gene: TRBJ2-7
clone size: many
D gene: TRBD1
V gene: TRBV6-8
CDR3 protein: CASSYWTGGYEQYF
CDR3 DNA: TGTGCCAGCAGTTACTGGACAGGGGGCTACGAGCAGTACTTC

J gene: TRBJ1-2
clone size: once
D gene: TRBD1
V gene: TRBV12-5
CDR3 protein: CAIRPVTGPNYGYTF
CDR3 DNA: TGTGCTATCCGGCCCGTGACAGGGCCAAACTATGGCTACACCTTC

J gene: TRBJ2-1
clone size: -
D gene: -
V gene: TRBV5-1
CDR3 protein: CASSLEPRQAYNEQFF
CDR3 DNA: TGCGCCAGCAGCTTGGAGCCCCGCCAGGCCTACAATGAGCAGTTCTTC

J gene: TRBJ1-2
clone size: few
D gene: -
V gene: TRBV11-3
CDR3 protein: CASSFDLENYGYTF
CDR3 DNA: TGTGCCAGCAGCTTCGACCTAGAGAACTATGGCTACACCTTC

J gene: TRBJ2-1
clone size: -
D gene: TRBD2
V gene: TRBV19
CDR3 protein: CASSISGAGGLNEQFF
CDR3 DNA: TGTGCCAGTAGTATAAGTGGAGCGGGGGGCCTCAATGAGCAGTTCTTC

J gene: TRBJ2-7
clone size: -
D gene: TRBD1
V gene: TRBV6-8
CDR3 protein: CASSQDRGSYEQYF
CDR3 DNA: TGTGCCAGCAGTCAGGACAGGGGAAGCTACGAGCAGTACTTC

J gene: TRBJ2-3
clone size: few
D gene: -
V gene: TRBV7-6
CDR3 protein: CASSPDGSASGYTQYF
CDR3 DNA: TGTGCCAGCAGCCCGGACGGTAGCGCTTCGGGATATACGCAGTATTTT

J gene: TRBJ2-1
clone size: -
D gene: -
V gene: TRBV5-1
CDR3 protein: CASSLAQISYNEQFF
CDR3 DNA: TGCGCCAGCAGCTTGGCCCAGATCTCCTACAATGAGCAGTTCTTC

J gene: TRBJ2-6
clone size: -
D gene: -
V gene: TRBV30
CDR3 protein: CAWSNLRTLATGANVLTF
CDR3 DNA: TGTGCCTGGAGTAACTTAAGGACACTAGCAACTGGGGCCAACGTCCTGACTTTC

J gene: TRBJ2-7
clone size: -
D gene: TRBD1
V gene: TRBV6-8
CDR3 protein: CASSTSGTGSHEQYF
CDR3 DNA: TGTGCCAGCAGTACGTCCGGGACAGGCAGTCACGAGCAGTACTTC

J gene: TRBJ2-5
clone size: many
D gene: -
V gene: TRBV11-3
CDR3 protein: CASSSHWASGETQYF
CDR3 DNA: TGTGCCAGCAGCTCCCACTGGGCCTCGGGGGAGACCCAGTACTTC

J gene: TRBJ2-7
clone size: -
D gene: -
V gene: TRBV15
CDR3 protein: CATSRDLSGYEQYF
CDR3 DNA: TGTGCCACCAGCAGAGATTTGAGTGGGTATGAGCAGTACTTC

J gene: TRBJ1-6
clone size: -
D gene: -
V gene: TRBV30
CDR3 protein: CAWSVLGLYNSPLHF
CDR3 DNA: TGTGCCTGGAGTGTACTAGGGCTATATAATTCACCCCTCCACTTT

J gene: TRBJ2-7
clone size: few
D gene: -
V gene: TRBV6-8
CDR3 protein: CASSPPHYEQYF
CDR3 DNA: TGTGCCAGCAGTCCTCCTCACTACGAGCAGTACTTC

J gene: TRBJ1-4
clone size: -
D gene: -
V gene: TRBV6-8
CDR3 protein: CASSPGVRGTNEKLFF
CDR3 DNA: TGTGCCAGCAGCCCCGGGGTTAGGGGAACTAATGAAAAACTGTTTTTT

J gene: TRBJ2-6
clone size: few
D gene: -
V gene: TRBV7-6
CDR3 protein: CASSLVSGANVLTF
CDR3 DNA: TGTGCCAGCAGCTTAGTGTCGGGGGCCAACGTCCTGACTTTC

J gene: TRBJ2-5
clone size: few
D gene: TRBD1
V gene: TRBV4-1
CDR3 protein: CASSQGALGGAETQYF
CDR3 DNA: TGCGCCAGCAGCCAAGGGGCCCTAGGGGGCGCGGAGACCCAGTACTTC

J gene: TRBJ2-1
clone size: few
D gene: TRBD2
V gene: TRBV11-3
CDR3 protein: CASSLTPGLAGNNEQFF
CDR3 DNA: TGTGCCAGCAGCTTAACCCCTGGACTAGCGGGGAACAATGAGCAGTTCTTC

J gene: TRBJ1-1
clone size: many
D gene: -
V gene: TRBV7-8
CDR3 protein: CASSLVLNTEAFF
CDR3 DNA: TGTGCCAGCAGCTTAGTTCTGAACACTGAAGCTTTCTTT

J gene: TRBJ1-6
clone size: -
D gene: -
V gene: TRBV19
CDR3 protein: CASTWSPVDNSPLHF
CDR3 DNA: TGTGCCAGTACATGGAGTCCGGTGGATAATTCACCCCTCCACTTT

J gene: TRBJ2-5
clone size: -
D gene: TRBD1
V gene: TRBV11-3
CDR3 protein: CASSLRTGDQETQYF
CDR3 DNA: TGTGCCAGCAGCTTAAGGACAGGGGACCAAGAGACCCAGTACTTC

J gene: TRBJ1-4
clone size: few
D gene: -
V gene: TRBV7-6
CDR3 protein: CASSLGWQGPSREKLFF
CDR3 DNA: TGTGCCAGCAGCTTAGGTTGGCAGGGGCCGAGTCGGGAAAAACTGTTTTTT

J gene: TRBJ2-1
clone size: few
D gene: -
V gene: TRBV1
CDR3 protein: CASSHSPRGGSNEQFF
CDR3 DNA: TGCGCCAGCAGCCATTCCCCGCGGGGGGGCTCCAATGAGCAGTTCTTC